This entry features one T cell receptor beta chain sequence. As yet, its antigen is unknown. These data originate in a study of T cell responses to AZD1222 COVID-19 vaccine. Profiling relied on immunoSEQ multiplex PCR, and the TCRdb table lists in-frame clones only, not all of them. The table lists 120,000 to 150,000 clones, around 91% of them singletons, with approximately 4.5% in the top ten. Study results and caveats: The donor group comprised mostly white British people and more females; the analysis possibly underestimated clonal diversity.

The clonotype comes from an adult in good health. Sequenced material: peripheral blood, taken on day 0 of AZD1222 vaccination.

The CDR3 sequence: CASSTPQGYTEAFF. The CDR3, as DNA: TGTGCCAGTAGTACCCCACAGGGTTACACTGAAGCTTTCTTT. The rearrangement joins TRBV19 to TRBJ1-1, with D possibly TRBD1 on 6 matching bases. Germline V CDR1 and CDR2: LNHDA, SQIVND (reference sequence). The CDR3 totals 14 residues. Trimming stripped 4 bases from V and 3 bases from J, with 12 bases between.